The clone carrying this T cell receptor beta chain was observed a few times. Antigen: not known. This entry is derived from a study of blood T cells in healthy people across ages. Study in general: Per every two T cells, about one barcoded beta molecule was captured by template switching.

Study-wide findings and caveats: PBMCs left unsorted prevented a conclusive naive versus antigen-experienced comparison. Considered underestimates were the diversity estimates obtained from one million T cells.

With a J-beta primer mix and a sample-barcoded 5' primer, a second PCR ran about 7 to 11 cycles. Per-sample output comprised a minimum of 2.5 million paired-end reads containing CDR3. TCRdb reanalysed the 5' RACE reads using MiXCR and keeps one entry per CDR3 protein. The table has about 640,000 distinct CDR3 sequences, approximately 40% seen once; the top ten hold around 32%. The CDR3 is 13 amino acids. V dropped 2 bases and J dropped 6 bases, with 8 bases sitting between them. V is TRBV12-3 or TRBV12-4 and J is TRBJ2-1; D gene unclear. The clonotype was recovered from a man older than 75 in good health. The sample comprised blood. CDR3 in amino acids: CASSLIQINEQFF. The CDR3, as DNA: TGTGCCAGCAGTTTAATTCAGATCAATGAGCAGTTCTTC.